Sequencing of this TCR beta chain was carried out in a study of blood T cells in healthy people across ages. Around 10 milliliters was the volume of peripheral blood drawn from each donor. Study results and caveats: Getting older went along with TCR beta diversity per million T cells dropping roughly linearly.

A second PCR, run for about 6 to 11 cycles, used a sample-barcoded 5' primer plus a J-beta primer mix. Tagging of each cDNA molecule was performed by a template-switch adaptor with 12 random nucleotides. From the 5' RACE reads, TCRdb called clonotypes with MiXCR, one entry per CDR3 protein. In the table there are about 1 million distinct CDR3 sequences, around 45% of which are singletons. As to this clonotype: Antigen unknown.

V lost 0 bases and J lost 6; bases outside the gene matches: 15. Looked up from germline, CDR1 is MNHEY and CDR2 is SMNVEV (reference sequence). The CDR3 has 19 amino acids. The specimen sequenced was blood. The TCR originated in a woman aged 60-75 years in good health. The chain links TRBV27 to TRBJ1-1, with 11 bases lining up with TRBD1. The CDR3 loop is CASSLSLGQGARVTPEAFF. CDR3 sequence (DNA): TGTGCCAGCAGTTTATCGCTCGGACAGGGGGCGCGGGTTACCCCTGAAGCTTTCTTT.